The rows below give T cell receptor beta chains drawn from one sample of a study of CD8 T cells in ankylosing spondylitis. TCRdb called the 5' RACE reads again in MiXCR, with one record for every CDR3 protein. Among about 540,000 distinct CDR3 sequences listed, about an eighth were seen once. Source material: blood, either unsorted or a sorted T cell fraction (not recorded which). These receptors all come from a male donor with ankylosing spondylitis. CDR3s include the opening cysteine and the closing phenylalanine or tryptophan. A D gene is named only where the DNA matches it firmly. Some rows mark clone size as missing; the rest say once, few, many or name a class of expanded clone.

abundance: few
d_gene: TRBD1
j_gene: TRBJ1-5
v_gene: TRBV12-3/TRBV12-4
CDR3nt: TGTGCCAGCAGTCCCCAGGGGGTTCAGCCCCAGCATTTT
CDR3aa: CASSPQGVQPQHF

abundance: -
d_gene: -
j_gene: TRBJ2-5
v_gene: TRBV5-1
CDR3nt: TGCGCCAGCAGCACCTCTCAAGAGACCCAGTACTTC
CDR3aa: CASSTSQETQYF

abundance: few
d_gene: TRBD2
j_gene: TRBJ2-3
v_gene: TRBV5-1
CDR3nt: TGCGCCAGCAGCTTGGGGACTAGCCCATCTTCTTCGAGCACAGATACGCAGTATTTT
CDR3aa: CASSLGTSPSSSSTDTQYF

abundance: -
d_gene: TRBD1
j_gene: TRBJ1-4
v_gene: TRBV5-6
CDR3nt: TGTGCCAGCAGCCCGGTGGGACAGATTAATGAAAAACTGTTTTTT
CDR3aa: CASSPVGQINEKLFF

abundance: many
d_gene: TRBD2
j_gene: TRBJ2-1
v_gene: TRBV12-3/TRBV12-4
CDR3nt: TGTGCCAGCAGGGCGGGAGGCATAGGGAATGAGCAGTTCTTC
CDR3aa: CASRAGGIGNEQFF

abundance: few
d_gene: TRBD2
j_gene: TRBJ2-7
v_gene: TRBV20-1
CDR3nt: TGCAGTGCTAGAGCGGGACTAGCTTACGAGCAGTACTTC
CDR3aa: CSARAGLAYEQYF

abundance: -
d_gene: TRBD2
j_gene: TRBJ2-3
v_gene: TRBV20-1
CDR3nt: TGCAGTGCCCGGGGACTAGCGGGAGAAGATACGCAGTATTTT
CDR3aa: CSARGLAGEDTQYF

abundance: -
d_gene: TRBD1
j_gene: TRBJ1-1
v_gene: TRBV24-1
CDR3nt: TGTGCCACCAGTGACCCGGGACAGGAGAACACTGAAGCTTTCTTT
CDR3aa: CATSDPGQENTEAFF

abundance: many
d_gene: TRBD1
j_gene: TRBJ2-1
v_gene: TRBV10-3
CDR3nt: TGTGCCATCACCGGGACAGGGAACAATGAGCAGTTCTTC
CDR3aa: CAITGTGNNEQFF

abundance: -
d_gene: -
j_gene: TRBJ1-1
v_gene: TRBV5-1
CDR3nt: TGCGCCAGCAGCGCGGGCCCCGAGGCGATTGAAGCTTTCTTT
CDR3aa: CASSAGPEAIEAFF

abundance: few
d_gene: TRBD1
j_gene: TRBJ2-3
v_gene: TRBV27
CDR3nt: TGTGCCAGCAAAATAATACCGGGACAGGGGCAAGATACGCAGTATTTT
CDR3aa: CASKIIPGQGQDTQYF

abundance: many
d_gene: TRBD2
j_gene: TRBJ2-2
v_gene: TRBV5-1
CDR3nt: TGCGCCAGCAGCAACAACCTGGGGACTAGCGGGAGAACCGGGGAGCTGTTTTTT
CDR3aa: CASSNNLGTSGRTGELFF

abundance: -
d_gene: -
j_gene: TRBJ1-2
v_gene: TRBV6-6
CDR3nt: TGTGCCAGTACCTGGGGGCCGCTGGGCGGCTACACCTTC
CDR3aa: CASTWGPLGGYTF

abundance: -
d_gene: TRBD1
j_gene: TRBJ1-4
v_gene: TRBV11-2
CDR3nt: TGTGCCAGCAGACCCTGGACAGGACCGAAAGATACTAATGAAAAACTGTTTTTT
CDR3aa: CASRPWTGPKDTNEKLFF

abundance: few
d_gene: -
j_gene: TRBJ2-1
v_gene: TRBV15
CDR3nt: TGTGCCACCAGCAAGGGTTCCTACAATGAGCAGTTCTTC
CDR3aa: CATSKGSYNEQFF

abundance: few
d_gene: TRBD2
j_gene: TRBJ2-5
v_gene: TRBV12-3/TRBV12-4
CDR3nt: TGTGCCAGCAGGCTGACTAGCGGGAGGGTAGAGACCCAGTACTTC
CDR3aa: CASRLTSGRVETQYF

abundance: -
d_gene: TRBD2
j_gene: TRBJ2-1
v_gene: TRBV18
CDR3nt: TGTGCCAGCTCACCAATATCACCGGGAGGGTCCTACAATGAGCAGTTCTTC
CDR3aa: CASSPISPGGSYNEQFF

abundance: few
d_gene: TRBD1
j_gene: TRBJ1-1
v_gene: TRBV5-1
CDR3nt: TGCGCCAGCAGATCCGGACAGGGGGCTCGAACTGAAGCTTTCTTT
CDR3aa: CASRSGQGARTEAFF

abundance: many
d_gene: -
j_gene: TRBJ1-2
v_gene: TRBV5-1
CDR3nt: TGCGCCAGCAGCTTGGATGGCAGGGAGTATGGCTACACCTTC
CDR3aa: CASSLDGREYGYTF

abundance: -
d_gene: TRBD2
j_gene: TRBJ2-5
v_gene: TRBV20-1
CDR3nt: TGCAGTGCTAGCCACTTACTAGCGGGAGGGCCCGGAGAGACCCAGTACTTC
CDR3aa: CSASHLLAGGPGETQYF

abundance: once
d_gene: TRBD1
j_gene: TRBJ1-2
v_gene: TRBV5-1
CDR3nt: TGCGCCAGCAGCCCGGGGACAGGCTCTAACTATGGCTACACCTTC
CDR3aa: CASSPGTGSNYGYTF

abundance: many
d_gene: -
j_gene: TRBJ1-6
v_gene: TRBV12-3/TRBV12-4
CDR3nt: TGTGCCAGCAGTACGCGGCCGCGGGATTCACCCCTCCACTTT
CDR3aa: CASSTRPRDSPLHF

abundance: few
d_gene: TRBD2
j_gene: TRBJ2-3
v_gene: TRBV7-2
CDR3nt: TGTGCCAGCAGCTTACCGGGACTAGCAGGAGATACGCAGTATTTT
CDR3aa: CASSLPGLAGDTQYF

abundance: -
d_gene: TRBD1
j_gene: TRBJ2-1
v_gene: TRBV5-1
CDR3nt: TGCGCCAGCAGCTTGATAACAGGGGAGTGGTACAATGAGCAGTTCTTC
CDR3aa: CASSLITGEWYNEQFF

abundance: -
d_gene: -
j_gene: TRBJ2-1
v_gene: TRBV19
CDR3nt: TGTGCCAGCAGTATACGTCTGACAGACAATGAGCAGTTCTTC
CDR3aa: CASSIRLTDNEQFF

abundance: few
d_gene: -
j_gene: TRBJ1-1
v_gene: TRBV24-1
CDR3nt: TGTGCCACCAGTGCCTCCGGATTTGAGGGTGAAGCTTTCTTT
CDR3aa: CATSASGFEGEAFF